Listed here are 18 T cell receptor beta chains from one sample, sequenced in a study of CD8 T cells in ankylosing spondylitis. Regarding the study as a whole: Several highly homologous variants made up a TCR beta motif, and this motif appeared characteristic of ankylosing spondylitis blood.

Their antigen targets remain unknown. TCRdb used MiXCR to reprocess the 5' RACE reads, holding one entry per CDR3 protein. The table records fewer than 750,000 distinct CDR3 sequences, 15% to 20% of them present only once. Material: blood, either unsorted or a sorted T cell fraction (not recorded which). The receptors derive from a male donor with ankylosing spondylitis.

The J gene is TRBJ1-1, the V gene TRBV11-1; a weak D match, TRBD1 (6 bases). The CDR3 extends over 14 amino acids. Trimming took 4 bases from V and 6 from J, leaving 15 bases between them. The germline V gene encodes CDR1 SGHAT and CDR2 FQDESV (reference sequence). The DNA for the CDR3 is TGTGCCAGCAGCTGGTATCAGGGGATGGCTGAAGCTTTCTTT. Protein: CASSWYQGMAEAFF. Complete variable domain (other parts from reference TRBV11-1 and TRBJ1-1): EAEVAQSPRYKITEKSQAVAFWCDPISGHATLYWYRQILGQGPELLVQFQDESVVDDSQLPKDRFSAERLKGVDSTLKIQPAELGDSAMYLCASSWYQGMAEAFFGQGTRLTVV.

This clonotype was recorded a few times. The chain carries TRBV7-2 and TRBJ2-1, with 9 bases lining up with TRBD2. Per the germline V gene, CDR1 is SGHTA and CDR2 is FQGNSA. This CDR3 is 17 amino acids long. V lost 2 bases to trimming and J lost 0 bases; unmatched junction nucleotides: 5. The DNA for the CDR3 is TGTGCCAGCAGCTTACTAGGTAGCGGGAGCTCCTACAATGAGCAGTTCTTC. As protein: CASSLLGSGSSYNEQFF.

The gene calls are TRBV4-2 and TRBJ2-7, with TRBD2 matching 12 bases. The CDR3 is made up of 18 amino acids. The junction had 8 bases not matched to a gene; V was cut back by 0 bases and J by 2 bases. Germline V gene lookup returns CDR1 LGHNA and CDR2 YNFKEQ. CDR3 nucleotides: TGTGCCAGCAGCCAAGACGGATCGACTAGCGGGAGTACCTACGAGCAGTACTTC. Translated, it gives CASSQDGSTSGSTYEQYF.

This clonotype was observed at least ten times. The V and J genes are TRBV7-2 and TRBJ2-3; D is ambiguous. The germline gives CDR1 SGHTA, CDR2 FQGNSA. The V end lost 1 base, the J end lost 5 bases, and 7 bases lay between the germline ends. CDR3 length: 13 residues. The CDR3 loop is CASSLVRGDTQYF. The CDR3 DNA reads TGTGCCAGCAGCTTAGTTCGTGGAGATACGCAGTATTTT.

This clonotype was detected a few times. J is TRBJ2-1 and V is TRBV12-3 or TRBV12-4, with D unresolved. The CDR3 runs 13 residues. The ends were cut back, 3 bases at V and 7 bases at J, with 10 bases in the middle. The CDR3 DNA follows: TGTGCCAGCAGTTTGGGCTGGTTGAATGAGCAGTTCTTC. Amino acids: CASSLGWLNEQFF.

J is TRBJ2-2 and V is TRBV5-5; D gene uncertain. Looked up from germline, CDR1 is SGHKS and CDR2 is YYEKEE (reference sequence). Trimming took 6 bases from V and 0 from J, leaving 15 bases between them. This CDR3 has 16 amino acids. The CDR3 nucleotides are TGTGCCAGCACCCAATTAATGGGGACGAACACCGGGGAGCTGTTTTTT. This translates into CASTQLMGTNTGELFF.

This clonotype was counted a few times. This chain connects TRBV6-2 or TRBV6-3 to TRBJ2-6; 8 nucleotides line up with TRBD1. The ends lost 7 bases at V and 3 bases at J; junction bases unmatched: 5. The CDR3 spans 15 residues. CDR1 is MNHEY and CDR2 is SVGEGT in the germline V gene. This CDR3 is CASTPDRGGANVLTF. The CDR3 coding sequence is TGTGCCAGCACCCCCGACAGGGGTGGGGCCAACGTCCTGACTTTC.

In its sample, this clonotype was seen a few times. The CDR3 sequence is CASSPTGAGALKSLHF. CDR3 in DNA: TGTGCCAGCAGCCCAACGGGGGCAGGGGCCTTAAAAAGCCTCCACTTT. V usage is TRBV28 and J usage is TRBJ1-6, with D possibly matching TRBD1 (6 bases). Trimming took 6 bases from V and 15 from J, leaving 27 bases between them. Germline CDR1 MDHEN, CDR2 SYDVKM. The CDR3 runs 16 residues.

This clonotype showed up many times. This chain connects TRBV12-3 or TRBV12-4 to TRBJ1-5; D ambiguous. This CDR3 contains 15 residues. The V end was cut by 2 bases, the J end by 5 bases, with 13 bases between. The CDR3 reads CASSLRGRGDQPQHF. CDR3 sequence (DNA): TGTGCCAGCAGTTTAAGAGGGAGAGGTGATCAGCCCCAGCATTTT.

CDR3 sequence (DNA): TGTGCCACCTCCAACAAGGGGACCACTGAAGCTTTCTTT. It encodes CATSNKGTTEAFF. This chain links TRBV24-1 with TRBJ1-1; D is perhaps TRBD1 (5 bases). V was pared by 9 bases and J by 4 bases, with 14 bases between. In germline, CDR1 is KGHDR, CDR2 SFDVKD. This CDR3 is 13 amino acids long.

Only a few counts were recorded for this clonotype. The chain uses TRBV12-3 or TRBV12-4 and TRBJ2-5, with D perhaps TRBD1 or TRBD2 (5 bases each). This CDR3 is built from 13 residues. V was cut by 9 bases and J by 7 bases, with 18 bases left in between. CDR3 loop: CARPLRCGGTQYF. In DNA form, the CDR3 reads TGTGCCAGGCCCCTTAGATGTGGGGGGACCCAGTACTTC.

This clonotype has a handful of counts. The chain uses TRBV4-1 and TRBJ2-1, with TRBD2 identical over 12 bases. This CDR3 contains 16 residues. The J segment lost 8 bases and the V segment lost 4 bases, leaving 9 bases of the junction unmatched. CDR1 and CDR2 (germline): MGHRA, YSYEKL. The DNA for the CDR3 is TGCGCCAGCAGCCCTCTGACTAGCGGGAGTTGGGATGAGCAGTTCTTC. The encoded protein is CASSPLTSGSWDEQFF.

The chain joins TRBV20-1 to TRBJ2-3; the D gene is possibly TRBD2 (7 bases). The CDR3 is 13 residues long. Trimming removed 1 base at V and 5 bases at J, with 10 bases between. From germline, CDR1 is DFQATT and CDR2 SNEGSKA (reference sequence). The CDR3 spells CSARVGGLDTQYF. CDR3 in DNA: TGCAGTGCTAGAGTCGGGGGGCTAGATACGCAGTATTTT.

Only a few counts were recorded for this clonotype. CDR3 loop: CASSKDGSTDTQYF. The CDR3 DNA reads as TGTGCCAGCAGCAAGGACGGATCCACAGATACGCAGTATTTT. The V call is TRBV9, the J call TRBJ2-3; D is ambiguous. The CDR3 consists of 14 residues. CDR1 is SGDLS and CDR2 is YYNGEE in the germline V gene. V lost 4 bases, J lost 2 bases, and 11 bases lay in between.

The table lists this clonotype with many counts. The junction departs from germline at one end; a sequencing error may be responsible. In nucleotides, the CDR3 is TGCGCCAGCAGCTTGGTTGGGGCCAACGTCCTGACTTTC. Its translation is CASSLVGANVLTF. The chain combines TRBV12-3 or TRBV12-4 with TRBJ2-6; D uncertain. CDR3 length equals 13 residues.

This clonotype has just a few counts. J is TRBJ2-2 and V is TRBV6-2 or TRBV6-3, with 11 bases identical to TRBD2. Germline V lookup: CDR1 MNHEY, CDR2 SVGEGT. Losses at the gene ends were 6 bases for V and 5 bases for J; bases not matched to a gene: 2. The CDR3 is 14 residues long. The CDR3 bases are TGTGCCAGCAGGAGGACTAGCGGGACCGGGGAGCTGTTTTTT. Its translation: CASRRTSGTGELFF.

V and J are TRBV5-1 and TRBJ2-7, with 7 nucleotides matching TRBD2. The junction had 7 bases not matched to a gene; V was cut back by 0 bases and J by 1 base. Germline lookup yields CDR1 SGHRS and CDR2 YFSETQ. The CDR3 has 16 amino acids. DNA for the CDR3: TGCGCCAGCAGCTTGGTACCGGGAGGAGGATCCTACGAGCAGTACTTC. Translated, it gives CASSLVPGGGSYEQYF. Supplemented by reference TRBV5-1 and TRBJ2-7, the full variable domain reads KAGVTQTPRYLIKTRGQQVTLSCSPISGHRSVSWYQQTPGQGLQFLFEYFSETQRNKGNFPGRFSGRQFSNSRSEMNVSTLELGDSALYLCASSLVPGGGSYEQYFGPGTRLTVT.

This clonotype was counted many times. The chain is built from TRBV12-3 or TRBV12-4 and TRBJ1-2; unclear D gene. This CDR3 has 13 residues. V lost 1 base and J lost 7, with 10 bases in between. CDR3 sequence (DNA): TGTGCCAGCAGTTTAGAAGGGATCGGTGGCTACACCTTC. Its translation: CASSLEGIGGYTF.